Below are 2 T cell receptor beta chains sequenced from a single sample in a study of blood T cell repertoires in COVID-19. The repertoire was sequenced with immunoSEQ multiplex PCR; TCRdb's copy has only in-frame clones and lacks some. There are around 450,000 clones in the sample; roughly 89% occur only once, and around 4.4% lies in the top ten. The sample taken for sequencing was peripheral blood. All receptors derive from a woman in her twenties or thirties with acute or convalescent COVID-19.

This clone was recorded at least ten times. The chain recombines TRBV2 with TRBJ1-5; possibly TRBD1 for D (6 bases). This CDR3 has 13 amino acids. The V gene lost 6 bases and the J gene lost 4 bases, with 10 bases spanning the gap. Germline lookup yields CDR1 SNHLY and CDR2 FYNNEI. CDR3 loop: CASRPGQNQPQHF. Written as DNA, the CDR3 is TGTGCCAGCAGACCCGGACAGAATCAGCCCCAGCATTTT.

The V call is TRBV2, the J call TRBJ1-4; D gene uncertain. Germline loops: CDR1 SNHLY, CDR2 FYNNEI. CDR3 size: 12 residues. Deletions cut 7 bases from V and 6 bases from J, with 9 bases between. The CDR3 DNA is TGTGCCAGCATCTCGGCGGATGAAAAACTGTTTTTT. It codes for CASISADEKLFF.